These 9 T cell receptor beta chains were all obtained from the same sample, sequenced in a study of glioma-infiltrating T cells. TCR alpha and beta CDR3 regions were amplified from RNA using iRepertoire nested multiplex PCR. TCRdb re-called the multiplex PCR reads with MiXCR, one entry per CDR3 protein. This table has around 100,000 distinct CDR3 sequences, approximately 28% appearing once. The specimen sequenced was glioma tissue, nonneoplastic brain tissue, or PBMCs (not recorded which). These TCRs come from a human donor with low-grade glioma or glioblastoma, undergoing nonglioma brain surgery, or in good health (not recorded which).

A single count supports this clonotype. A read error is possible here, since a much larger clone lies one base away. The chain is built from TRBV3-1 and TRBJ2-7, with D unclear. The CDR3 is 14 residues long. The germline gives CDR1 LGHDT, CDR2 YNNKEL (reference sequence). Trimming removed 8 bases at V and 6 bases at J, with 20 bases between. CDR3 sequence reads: CASGFLSGGSEQYF. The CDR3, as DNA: TGTGCCAGCGGCTTCCTTTCGGGCGGTTCCGAGCAGTACTTC.

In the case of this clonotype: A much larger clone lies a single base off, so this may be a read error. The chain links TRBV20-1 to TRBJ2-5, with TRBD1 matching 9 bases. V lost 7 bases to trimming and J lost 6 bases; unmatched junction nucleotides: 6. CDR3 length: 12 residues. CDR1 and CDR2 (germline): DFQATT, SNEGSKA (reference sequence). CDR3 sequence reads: CSVLGTGKTQYF. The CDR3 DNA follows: TGCAGTGTTTTGGGGACAGGGAAGACCCAGTACTTC.

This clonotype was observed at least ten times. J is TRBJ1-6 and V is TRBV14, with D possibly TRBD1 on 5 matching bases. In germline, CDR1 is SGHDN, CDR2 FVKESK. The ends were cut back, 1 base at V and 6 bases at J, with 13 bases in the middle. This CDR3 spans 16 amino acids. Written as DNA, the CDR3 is TGTGCCAGCAGCCAAGGGATGACCAGGGCTAATTCACCCCTCCACTTT. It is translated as CASSQGMTRANSPLHF.

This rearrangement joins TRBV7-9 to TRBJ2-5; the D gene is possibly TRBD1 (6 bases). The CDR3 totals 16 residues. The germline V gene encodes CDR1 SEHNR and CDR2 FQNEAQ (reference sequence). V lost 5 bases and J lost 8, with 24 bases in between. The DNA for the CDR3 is TGTGCCAGCAGCCCACGGGTGGGGGCTGACCGGGATACCCAGTACTTC. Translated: CASSPRVGADRDTQYF.

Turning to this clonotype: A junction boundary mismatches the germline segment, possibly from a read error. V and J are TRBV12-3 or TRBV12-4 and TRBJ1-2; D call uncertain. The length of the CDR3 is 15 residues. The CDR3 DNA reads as TGTGCCAGCAGTTTTAATGGGCAGCCTGGCGCCTCGACCCGTTTC. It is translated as CASSFNGQPGASTRF.

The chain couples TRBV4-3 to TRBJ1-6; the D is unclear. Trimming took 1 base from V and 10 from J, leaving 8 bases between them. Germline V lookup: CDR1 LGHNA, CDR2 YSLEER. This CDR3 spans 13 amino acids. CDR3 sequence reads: CASSQGRGSPLHF. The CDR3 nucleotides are TGCGCCAGCAGCCAAGGTCGGGGATCACCCCTCCACTTT.

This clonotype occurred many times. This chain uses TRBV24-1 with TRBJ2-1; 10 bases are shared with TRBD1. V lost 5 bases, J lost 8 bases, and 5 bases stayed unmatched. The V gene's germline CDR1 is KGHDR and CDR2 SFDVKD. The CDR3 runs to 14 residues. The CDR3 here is CATSGGQGIHEQFF. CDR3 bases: TGTGCCACCAGTGGGGGACAGGGGATCCATGAGCAGTTCTTC.

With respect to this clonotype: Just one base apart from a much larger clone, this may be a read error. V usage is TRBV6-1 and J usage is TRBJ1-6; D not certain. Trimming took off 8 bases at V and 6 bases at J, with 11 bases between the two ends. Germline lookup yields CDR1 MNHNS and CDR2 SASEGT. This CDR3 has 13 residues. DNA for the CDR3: TGTGCCAGCGGCCGACTATCTAATTCACCCCTCCACTTT. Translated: CASGRLSNSPLHF.

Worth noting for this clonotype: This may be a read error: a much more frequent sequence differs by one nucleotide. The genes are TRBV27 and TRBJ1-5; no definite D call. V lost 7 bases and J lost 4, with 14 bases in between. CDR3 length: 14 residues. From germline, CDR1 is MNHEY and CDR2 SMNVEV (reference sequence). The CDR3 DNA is TGTGCCAGCAAACTCGGGATAGGAAATCAGCCCCAGCATTTT. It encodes CASKLGIGNQPQHF.